This paragraph covers one TCR beta chain sequence. Its antigen remains unknown. Samples were assayed with immunoSEQ v3.0 at survey level. Generated by immunoSEQ multiplex PCR, the TCRdb table keeps only in-frame clones and is missing some. The profile shows 15,000 to 20,000 clones, around nine tenths of them singletons. Each specimen consisted of roughly 1-10 million cryopreserved PBMC prior to extraction of DNA. This sample was included in a study of long-term antiretroviral therapy in people with HIV. About the study: The oldest specimens predate the 2015 immediate-ART recommendation by about a decade. General study results and limits: Post-ART, diversity grew, though it stayed under transplant donor control levels.

CDR1 GTSNPN and CDR2 SVGIG come from the germline V gene (reference sequence). This CDR3 comprises 15 residues. V was pared by 1 base and J by 10 bases, with 8 bases of the junction left unmatched. The sample in question was unsorted PBMCs, obtained 6.9 years after starting antiretroviral therapy. The clonotype was recovered from a man aged 50-59 years with HIV. The V call is TRBV30, the J call TRBJ1-6, with 9 bases fitting TRBD1. CDR3 amino acids: CAWSGGGQGNSPLHF. The DNA for the CDR3 is TGTGCCTGGAGTGGAGGAGGACAGGGGAACTCACCCCTCCACTTT.